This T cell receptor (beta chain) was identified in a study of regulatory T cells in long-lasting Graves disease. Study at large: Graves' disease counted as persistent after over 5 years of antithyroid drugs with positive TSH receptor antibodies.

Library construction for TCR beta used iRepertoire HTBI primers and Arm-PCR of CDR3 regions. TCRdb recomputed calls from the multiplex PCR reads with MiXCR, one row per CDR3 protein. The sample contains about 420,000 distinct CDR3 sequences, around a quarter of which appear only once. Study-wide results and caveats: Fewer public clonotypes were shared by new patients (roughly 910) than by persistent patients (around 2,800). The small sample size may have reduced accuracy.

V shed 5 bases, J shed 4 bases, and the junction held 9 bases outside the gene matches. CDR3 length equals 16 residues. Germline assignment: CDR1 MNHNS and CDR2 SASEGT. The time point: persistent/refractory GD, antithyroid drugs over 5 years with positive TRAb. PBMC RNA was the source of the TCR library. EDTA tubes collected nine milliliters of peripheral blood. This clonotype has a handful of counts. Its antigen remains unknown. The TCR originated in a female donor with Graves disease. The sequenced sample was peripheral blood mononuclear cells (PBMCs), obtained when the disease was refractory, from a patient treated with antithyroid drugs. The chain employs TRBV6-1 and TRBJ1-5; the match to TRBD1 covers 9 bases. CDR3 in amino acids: CASSTQQGATNQPQHF. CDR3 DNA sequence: TGTGCCAGCAGTACACAACAGGGGGCAACGAATCAGCCCCAGCATTTT.